This TCR beta chain was obtained from a study of shared clonotypes between healthy human individuals. Study-level background: Those who served as donors were a couple of women and a few men between the ages of 18 and 49. Study-wide points: Generally, estimated richness proved larger in naive subsets than it did in memory subsets.

Worth noting for this clone: Its antigen is unknown.

Division of CD4+ cells produced a CD45RA+ naive subset and a CD45RA-negative memory subset. Genomic DNA belonging to each subset was distributed in equal measure over several immunoSEQ plates. Repertoires were generated with immunoSEQ multiplex PCR, while TCRdb's copy carries only in-frame clones and drops some. Among approximately 1,000,000 clones listed, around 78% were seen once. This receptor was obtained from a man between 18 and 29 years old in good health. Some clones in this sample may be carry-over from other donors' samples. Sequenced sample: memory CD4+ T cells from PBMCs. Subset meaning: CD45RA-negative fraction.

The CDR3 protein is CAFAGGGIIGNQPQHF. DNA for the CDR3: TGTGCTTTTGCCGGGGGGGGCATAATCGGCAATCAGCCCCAGCATTTT. This sequence joins TRBV27 and TRBJ1-5, with a weak D call TRBD1 (6 bases). The CDR3 loop spans 16 amino acids. The germline CDR1 and CDR2 sequences are MNHEY and SMNVEV (reference sequence).